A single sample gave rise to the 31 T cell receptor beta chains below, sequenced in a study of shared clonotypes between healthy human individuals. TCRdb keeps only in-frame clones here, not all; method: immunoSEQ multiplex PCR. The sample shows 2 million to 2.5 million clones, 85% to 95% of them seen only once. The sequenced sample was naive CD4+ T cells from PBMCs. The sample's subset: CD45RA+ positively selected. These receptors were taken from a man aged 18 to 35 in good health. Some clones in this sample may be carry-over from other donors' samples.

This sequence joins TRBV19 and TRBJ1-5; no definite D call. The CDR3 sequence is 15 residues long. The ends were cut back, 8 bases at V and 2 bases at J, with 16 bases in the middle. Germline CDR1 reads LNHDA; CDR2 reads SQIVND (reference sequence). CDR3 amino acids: CASDQDGRGNQPQHF. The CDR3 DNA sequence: TGTGCCAGTGACCAAGACGGACGCGGCAATCAGCCCCAGCATTTT. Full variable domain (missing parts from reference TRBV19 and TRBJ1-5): DGGITQSPKYLFRKEGQNVTLSCEQNLNHDAMYWYRQDPGQGLRLIYYSQIVNDFQKGDIAEGYSVSREKKESFPLTVTSAQKNPTAFYLCASDQDGRGNQPQHFGDGTRLSIL.

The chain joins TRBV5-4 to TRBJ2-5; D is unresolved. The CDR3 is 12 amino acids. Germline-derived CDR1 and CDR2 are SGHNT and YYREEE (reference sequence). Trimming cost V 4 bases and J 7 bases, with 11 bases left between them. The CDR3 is CASSMNRGTQYF. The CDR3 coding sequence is TGTGCCAGCAGCATGAACCGAGGGACCCAGTACTTC.

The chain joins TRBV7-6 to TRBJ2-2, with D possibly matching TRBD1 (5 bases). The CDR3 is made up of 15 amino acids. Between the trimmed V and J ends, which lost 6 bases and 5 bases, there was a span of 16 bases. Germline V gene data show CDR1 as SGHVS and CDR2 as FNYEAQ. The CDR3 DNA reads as TGTGCCAGCAGTAAGGGTAGGGGTAGAACCGGGGAGCTGTTTTTT. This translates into CASSKGRGRTGELFF.

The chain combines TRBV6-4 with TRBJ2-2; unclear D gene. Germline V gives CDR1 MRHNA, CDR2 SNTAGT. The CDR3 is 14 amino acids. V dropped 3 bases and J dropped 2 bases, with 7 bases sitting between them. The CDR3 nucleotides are TGTGCCAGCAGTGATTTGGAAAACACCGGGGAGCTGTTTTTT. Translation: CASSDLENTGELFF.

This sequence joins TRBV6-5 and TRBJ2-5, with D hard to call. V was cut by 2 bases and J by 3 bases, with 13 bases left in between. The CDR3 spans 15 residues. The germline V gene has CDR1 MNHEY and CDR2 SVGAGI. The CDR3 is CASSYGSGSEETQYF. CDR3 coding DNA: TGTGCCAGCAGTTACGGCTCAGGCTCCGAAGAGACCCAGTACTTC.

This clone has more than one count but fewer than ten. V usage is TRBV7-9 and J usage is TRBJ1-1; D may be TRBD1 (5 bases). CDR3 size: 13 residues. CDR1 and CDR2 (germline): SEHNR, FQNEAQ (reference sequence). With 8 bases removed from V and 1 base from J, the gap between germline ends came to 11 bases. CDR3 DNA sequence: TGTGCCAGCTGGGCAGGGACGAACACTGAAGCTTTCTTT. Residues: CASWAGTNTEAFF.

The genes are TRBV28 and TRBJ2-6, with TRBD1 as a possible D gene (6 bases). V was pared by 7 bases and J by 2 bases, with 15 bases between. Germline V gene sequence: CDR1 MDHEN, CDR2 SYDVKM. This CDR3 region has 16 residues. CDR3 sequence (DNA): TGTGCCAGCATCAAAGGGGGAGCTACTGGGGCCAACGTCCTGACTTTC. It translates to CASIKGGATGANVLTF.

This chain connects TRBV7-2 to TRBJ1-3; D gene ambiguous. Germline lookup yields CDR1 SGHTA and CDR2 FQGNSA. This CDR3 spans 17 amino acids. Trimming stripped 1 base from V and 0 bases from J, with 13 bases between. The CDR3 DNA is TGTGCCAGCAGCTTAGGCTCAGAACCATACTCTGGAAACACCATATATTTT. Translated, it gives CASSLGSEPYSGNTIYF.

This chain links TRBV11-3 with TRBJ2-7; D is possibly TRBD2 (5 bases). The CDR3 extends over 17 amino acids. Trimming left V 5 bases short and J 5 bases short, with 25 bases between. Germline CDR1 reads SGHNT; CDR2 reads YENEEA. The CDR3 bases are TGTGCCAGCAGCCCCCCCCGTCGGGGTAGTGTATCAGACGAGCAGTACTTC. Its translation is CASSPPRRGSVSDEQYF.

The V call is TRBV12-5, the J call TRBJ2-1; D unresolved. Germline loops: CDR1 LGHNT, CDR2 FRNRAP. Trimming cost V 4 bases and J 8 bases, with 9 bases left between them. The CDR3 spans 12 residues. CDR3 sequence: CASGWGVDEQFF. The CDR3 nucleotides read TGTGCTAGTGGTTGGGGTGTGGATGAGCAGTTCTTC.

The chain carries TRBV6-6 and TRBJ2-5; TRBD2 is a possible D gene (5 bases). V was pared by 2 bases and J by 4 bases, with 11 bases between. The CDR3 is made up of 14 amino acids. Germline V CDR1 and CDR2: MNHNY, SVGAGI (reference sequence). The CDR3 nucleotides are TGTGCCAGCAGTTACCCCACAAGCGGAGAGACCCAGTACTTC. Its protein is CASSYPTSGETQYF.

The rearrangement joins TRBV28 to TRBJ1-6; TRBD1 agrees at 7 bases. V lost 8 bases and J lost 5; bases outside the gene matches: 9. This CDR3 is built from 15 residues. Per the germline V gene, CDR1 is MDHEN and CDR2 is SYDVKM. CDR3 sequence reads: CASEDREYDNSPLHF. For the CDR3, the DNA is TGTGCCAGCGAAGACAGGGAATACGATAATTCACCCCTCCACTTT.

Written as DNA, the CDR3 is TGTGCCAGCAGCTTAGAACCGGACGGCGGGAGGGACACCGGGGAGCTGTTTTTT. It translates to CASSLEPDGGRDTGELFF. The chain links TRBV7-3 to TRBJ2-2; 9 nucleotides align to TRBD2. J lost 3 bases, V lost 2 bases, and 10 bases had no gene match. The germline gives CDR1 SGHTA, CDR2 FQGTGA. CDR3 size: 18 residues.

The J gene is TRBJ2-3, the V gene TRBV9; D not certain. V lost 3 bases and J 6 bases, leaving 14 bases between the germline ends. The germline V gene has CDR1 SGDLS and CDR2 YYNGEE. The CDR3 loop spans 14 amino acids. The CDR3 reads CASSEFGPADTQYF. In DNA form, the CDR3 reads TGTGCCAGCAGCGAATTCGGACCCGCTGATACGCAGTATTTT.

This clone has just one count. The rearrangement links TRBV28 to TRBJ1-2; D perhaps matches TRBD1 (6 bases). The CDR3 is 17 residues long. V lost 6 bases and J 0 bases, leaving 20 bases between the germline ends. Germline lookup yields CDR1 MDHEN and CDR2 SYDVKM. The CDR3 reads CASSITGSPLANYGYTF. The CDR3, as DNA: TGTGCCAGCAGCATAACAGGGTCCCCATTAGCTAACTATGGCTACACCTTC.

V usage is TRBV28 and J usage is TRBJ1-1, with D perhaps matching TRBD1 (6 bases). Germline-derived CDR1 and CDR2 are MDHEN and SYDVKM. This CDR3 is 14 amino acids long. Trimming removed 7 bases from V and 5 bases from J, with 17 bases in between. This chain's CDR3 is CASTSGQKSTEAFF. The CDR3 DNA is TGTGCCAGCACCTCGGGACAAAAATCGACTGAAGCTTTCTTT.

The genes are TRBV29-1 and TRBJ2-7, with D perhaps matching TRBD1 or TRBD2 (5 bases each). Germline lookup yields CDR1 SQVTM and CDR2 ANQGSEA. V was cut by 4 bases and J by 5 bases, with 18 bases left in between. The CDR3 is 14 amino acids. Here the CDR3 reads CSVAPTIEGNEQYF. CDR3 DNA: TGCAGCGTTGCCCCTACCATAGAGGGGAACGAGCAGTACTTC.

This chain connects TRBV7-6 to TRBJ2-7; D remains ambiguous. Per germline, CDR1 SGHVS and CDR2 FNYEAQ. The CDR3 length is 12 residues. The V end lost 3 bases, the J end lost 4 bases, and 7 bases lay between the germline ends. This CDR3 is CASSLRPYEQYF. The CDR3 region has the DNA TGTGCCAGCAGCTTGAGACCTTACGAGCAGTACTTC.

DNA for the CDR3: TGCGCCAGCAGCTCACGAGGGACTAGCCTTAGCGACGAGCAGTACTTC. Translating gives CASSSRGTSLSDEQYF. The chain couples TRBV5-1 to TRBJ2-7; 9 bases are shared with TRBD2. The germline gives CDR1 SGHRS, CDR2 YFSETQ. The junction had 12 bases not matched to a gene; V was cut back by 3 bases and J by 5 bases. This CDR3 spans 16 amino acids.

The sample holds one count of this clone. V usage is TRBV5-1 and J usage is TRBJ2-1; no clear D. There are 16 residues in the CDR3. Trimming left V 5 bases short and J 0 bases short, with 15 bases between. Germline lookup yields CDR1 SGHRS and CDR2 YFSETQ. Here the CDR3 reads CASSFGPISSYNEQFF. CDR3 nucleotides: TGCGCCAGCAGTTTCGGGCCGATCTCCTCCTACAATGAGCAGTTCTTC.

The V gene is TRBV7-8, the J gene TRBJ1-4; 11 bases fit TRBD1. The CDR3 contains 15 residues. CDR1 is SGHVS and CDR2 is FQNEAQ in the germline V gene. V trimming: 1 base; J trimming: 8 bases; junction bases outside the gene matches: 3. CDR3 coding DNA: TGTGCCAGCAGCTTAGTGGGACAGGGGGAAGAAAAACTGTTTTTT. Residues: CASSLVGQGEEKLFF.

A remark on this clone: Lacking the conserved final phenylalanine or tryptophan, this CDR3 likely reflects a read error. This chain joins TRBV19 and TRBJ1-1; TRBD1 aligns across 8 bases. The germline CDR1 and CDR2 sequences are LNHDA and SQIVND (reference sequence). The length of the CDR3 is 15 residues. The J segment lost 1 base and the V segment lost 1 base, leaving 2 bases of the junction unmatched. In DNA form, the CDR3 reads TGTGCCAGTAGTATAGTAGACAGGGGGAACACTGAAGCTTTCTCT. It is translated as CASSIVDRGNTEAFS.

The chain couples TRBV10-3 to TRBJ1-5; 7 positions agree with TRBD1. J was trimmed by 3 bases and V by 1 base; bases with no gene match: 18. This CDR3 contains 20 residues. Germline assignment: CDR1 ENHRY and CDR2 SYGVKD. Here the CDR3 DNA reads TGTGCCATCAGTGAGTTCGGACCGCAAGATGGACAGGAGAACAATCAGCCCCAGCATTTT. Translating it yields CAISEFGPQDGQENNQPQHF.

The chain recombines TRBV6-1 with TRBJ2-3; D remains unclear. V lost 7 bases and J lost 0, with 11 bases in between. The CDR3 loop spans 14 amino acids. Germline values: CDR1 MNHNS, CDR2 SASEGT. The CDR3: CASKDGLSTDTQYF. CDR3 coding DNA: TGTGCCAGCAAGGACGGGCTTAGCACAGATACGCAGTATTTT.

CDR3 DNA sequence: TGTGCCAGCAGCTTTCTGGACAGGGTTCGAGAGACCCAGTACTTC. Protein product: CASSFLDRVRETQYF. The chain recombines TRBV5-6 with TRBJ2-5; TRBD1 aligns across 8 bases. The CDR3 has 15 amino acids. The V segment lost 2 bases and the J segment 4 bases; nucleotides outside the gene matches: 7. CDR1 is SGHDT, CDR2 YYEEEE, per germline.

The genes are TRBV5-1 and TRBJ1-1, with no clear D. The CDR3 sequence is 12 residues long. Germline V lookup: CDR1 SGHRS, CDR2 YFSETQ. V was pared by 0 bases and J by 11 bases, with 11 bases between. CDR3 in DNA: TGCGCCAGCAGCTTGGGAGGGTTGGATGCTTTCTTT. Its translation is CASSLGGLDAFF.

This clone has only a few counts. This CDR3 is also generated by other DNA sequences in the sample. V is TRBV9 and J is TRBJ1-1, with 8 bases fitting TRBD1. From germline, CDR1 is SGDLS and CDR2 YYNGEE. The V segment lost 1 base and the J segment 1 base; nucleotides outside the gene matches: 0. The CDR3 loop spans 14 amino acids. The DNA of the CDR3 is TGTGCCAGCAGCGTAACAGGGGGGAACACTGAAGCTTTCTTT. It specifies CASSVTGGNTEAFF. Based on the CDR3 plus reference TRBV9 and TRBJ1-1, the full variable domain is DSGVTQTPKHLITATGQRVTLRCSPRSGDLSVYWYQQSLDQGLQFLIQYYNGEERAKGNILERFSAQQFPDLHSELNLSSLELGDSALYFCASSVTGGNTEAFFGQGTRLTVV.

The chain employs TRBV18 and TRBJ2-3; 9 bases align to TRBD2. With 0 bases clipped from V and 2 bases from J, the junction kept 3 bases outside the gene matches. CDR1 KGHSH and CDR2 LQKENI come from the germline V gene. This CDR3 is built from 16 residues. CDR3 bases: TGTGCCAGCTCACCACCGGCTAGCGGGGTCACAGATACGCAGTATTTT. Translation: CASSPPASGVTDTQYF.

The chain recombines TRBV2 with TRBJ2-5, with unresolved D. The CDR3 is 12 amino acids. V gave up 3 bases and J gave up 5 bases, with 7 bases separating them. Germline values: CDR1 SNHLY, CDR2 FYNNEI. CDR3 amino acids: CASSDLVETQYF. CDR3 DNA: TGTGCCAGCAGTGACCTAGTTGAGACCCAGTACTTC.

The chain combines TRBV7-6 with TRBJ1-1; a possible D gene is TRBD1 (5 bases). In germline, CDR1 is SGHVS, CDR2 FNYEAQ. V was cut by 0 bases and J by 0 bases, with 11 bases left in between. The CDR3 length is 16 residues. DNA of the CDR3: TGTGCCAGCAGCTTAGCGCCTGGGGGGGTGAACACTGAAGCTTTCTTT. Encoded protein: CASSLAPGGVNTEAFF.

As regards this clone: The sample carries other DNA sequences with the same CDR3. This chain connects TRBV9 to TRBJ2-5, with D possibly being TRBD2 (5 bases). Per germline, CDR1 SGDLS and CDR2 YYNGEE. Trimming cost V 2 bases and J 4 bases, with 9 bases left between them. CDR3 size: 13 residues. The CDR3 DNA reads TGTGCCAGCAGCGTCGAGGGCAGAGAGACCCAGTACTTC. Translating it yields CASSVEGRETQYF.